Below, 18 T cell receptor beta chains from the same sample are listed, as sequenced in a study of T cell repertoires in cytomegalovirus infection (dated by TCRdb to about 2019). The data were produced on an Illumina HiSeq 1500. TCRdb reran the public reads through fastp at Q25 and MiXCR, keeping productive beta chains. Here each entry gathers all rows of one CDR3 protein and keeps the most common genes and DNA. Across this sample there are about 500,000 distinct CDR3 sequences, with roughly a third seen only once. Of the sample, 15% to 20% is held by the ten largest clones. Antigen specificity for these receptors is unknown. What this sample's treatment or condition label stands for: in vitro stimulation with specific CMV peptide epitopes to enrich CMV-specific T cells. The material was cultured PBMCs, obtained from culture after CMV antigen stimulation. Receptors were obtained from a human donor in good health (CMV status not recorded). Some clones in this sample may be carry-over from other donors' samples.

The rearrangement links TRBV7-6 to TRBJ2-3; D gene ambiguous. Trimming shortened V by 1 base and J by 2 bases, and 28 bases separated the two germline ends. The germline gives CDR1 SGHVS, CDR2 FNYEAQ. The CDR3 totals 21 residues. Written as DNA, the CDR3 is TGTGCCAGCAGCTTAGAAGTAAGGAACTTAGGAACCAATCCTACCACAGATACGCAGTATTTT. Protein: CASSLEVRNLGTNPTTDTQYF.

This chain uses TRBV5-1 with TRBJ1-1; TRBD1 might be the D (6 bases). The CDR3 is 14 amino acids. V lost 5 bases and J lost 2, with 13 bases in between. The V gene's germline CDR1 is SGHRS and CDR2 YFSETQ. The CDR3 protein is CASRLRQANTEAFF. The CDR3 coding sequence is TGCGCCAGCAGGTTGCGACAGGCAAACACTGAAGCTTTCTTT.

This clonotype was recorded a few times. The chain has TRBV27 and TRBJ1-3; TRBD1 might be the D (5 bases). CDR3 size: 18 residues. Germline CDR1 reads MNHEY; CDR2 reads SMNVEV (reference sequence). V lost 5 bases and J lost 0, with 20 bases in between. The CDR3 loop reads CASSPLPGLTSSGNTIYF. DNA of the CDR3: TGTGCCAGCAGTCCCCTACCGGGACTTACTAGCTCTGGAAACACCATATATTTT.

The table lists this clonotype with a few counts. The chain has TRBV15 and TRBJ2-5, with unresolved D. CDR1 is LNHNV, CDR2 YYDKDF, per germline (reference sequence). The germline V and J ends were trimmed by 0 bases and 0 bases, with 8 bases remaining between them. The CDR3 loop spans 15 amino acids. CDR3 bases: TGTGCCACCAGCAGAGATGGTCTGTACCAAGAGACCCAGTACTTC. It yields the protein CATSRDGLYQETQYF.

J is TRBJ2-5 and V is TRBV19, with no clear D. The CDR3 runs to 13 residues. In germline, CDR1 is LNHDA, CDR2 SQIVND (reference sequence). Trimming cost V 3 bases and J 0 bases, with 5 bases left between them. This CDR3 reads CASSMLNQETQYF. CDR3 bases: TGTGCCAGTAGTATGCTAAACCAAGAGACCCAGTACTTC.

CDR3 loop: CASSPIVRASYEQYF. In DNA form, the CDR3 reads TGTGCCAGCAGCCCGATAGTCAGGGCCTCCTACGAGCAGTACTTC. This chain joins TRBV7-8 and TRBJ2-7, with D possibly being TRBD1 (5 bases). From germline, CDR1 is SGHVS and CDR2 FQNEAQ. V shed 5 bases and J shed 0 bases, with 14 bases lying between them. CDR3 length: 15 residues.

This clonotype was seen a few times. The rearrangement links TRBV4-2 to TRBJ2-5; 13 positions match TRBD2. Germline V gene sequence: CDR1 LGHNA, CDR2 YNFKEQ. The CDR3 is made up of 17 amino acids. V shed 0 bases, J shed 2 bases, and the junction held 3 bases outside the gene matches. The CDR3 loop reads CASSQDGLAGAQETQYF. In nucleotides, the CDR3 is TGTGCCAGCAGCCAAGATGGACTAGCGGGGGCACAAGAGACCCAGTACTTC.

J is TRBJ2-3 and V is TRBV10-3; the match to TRBD2 covers 10 bases. This CDR3 comprises 16 residues. Unmatched junction bases numbered 7, after V lost 6 bases and J lost 1 base. Germline V gene sequence: CDR1 ENHRY, CDR2 SYGVKD. CDR3 protein: CAIRLDSGRRTDTQYF. CDR3 DNA: TGTGCCATCAGACTAGATAGCGGGAGGCGCACAGATACGCAGTATTTT.

This clonotype has just one count. This chain joins TRBV30 and TRBJ1-2; 7 bases map to TRBD1. CDR1 and CDR2 from the germline V gene are GTSNPN and SVGIG (reference sequence). The CDR3 has 13 amino acids. Trimming removed 7 bases from V and 4 bases from J; junction bases left unmatched: 9. CDR3 DNA: TGTGCCTTACCTAACAGGGGACCCTATGGCTACACCTTC. This gives the protein CALPNRGPYGYTF.

The chain employs TRBV20-1 and TRBJ2-1; 9 positions match TRBD2. V lost 4 bases and J lost 4; bases outside the gene matches: 5. The CDR3 spans 14 residues. In germline, CDR1 is DFQATT, CDR2 SNEGSKA (reference sequence). Written as DNA, the CDR3 is TGCAGTGCTAACAGCGGGAGGCCGTACAATGAGCAGTTCTTC. This codes for CSANSGRPYNEQFF.

This sequence joins TRBV7-3 and TRBJ2-1; a possible D gene is TRBD1 (5 bases). The CDR3 sequence is 12 residues long. Trimming pared 2 bases from V and 9 bases from J, leaving 8 bases between. The germline CDR1 and CDR2 sequences are SGHTA and FQGTGA. The CDR3: CASSLGAGEQFF. CDR3 nucleotides: TGTGCCAGCAGCTTAGGGGCAGGTGAGCAGTTCTTC.

The chain recombines TRBV7-9 with TRBJ2-3; D may be TRBD2 (5 bases). Trimming shortened V by 3 bases and J by 6 bases, and 10 bases separated the two germline ends. The CDR3 consists of 13 residues. The germline gives CDR1 SEHNR, CDR2 FQNEAQ (reference sequence). CDR3 loop: CASSFTGSDTQYF. In nucleotides, the CDR3 is TGTGCCAGCAGCTTTACGGGGTCGGATACGCAGTATTTT.

The V and J genes are TRBV4-1 and TRBJ2-3, with 7 bases aligning to TRBD1. The V and J ends lost 4 bases and 3 bases, in that order; junction bases with no gene match: 10. Germline V gene data show CDR1 as MGHRA and CDR2 as YSYEKL. This CDR3 is 16 amino acids long. CDR3 in DNA: TGCGCCAGCAGCCCCCAGGTAGGGGGCGCGACAGATACGCAGTATTTT. Its protein is CASSPQVGGATDTQYF.

The chain carries TRBV12-3 or TRBV12-4 and TRBJ1-5, with D perhaps TRBD1 (5 bases). With 5 bases removed from V and 6 bases from J, the gap between germline ends came to 14 bases. CDR3 size: 14 residues. CDR3 DNA sequence: TGTGCCAGCAGTACCAGGGATGGGGGTCAGCCCCAGCATTTT. It yields the protein CASSTRDGGQPQHF.

This clonotype was found a few times. The rearrangement uses TRBV7-8 and TRBJ2-7; no definite D call. V dropped 1 base and J dropped 3 bases, with 7 bases sitting between them. CDR3 size: 13 residues. CDR1 SGHVS and CDR2 FQNEAQ come from the germline V gene. The chain's CDR3 is CASSLDDIYEQYV. DNA of the CDR3: TGTGCCAGCAGCTTAGATGACATCTACGAGCAGTACGTC.

This clonotype was counted only a few times. The chain combines TRBV28 with TRBJ2-7; TRBD1 aligns across 8 bases. With V trimmed by 4 bases and J by 6 bases, 2 bases remained unmatched. Germline loops: CDR1 MDHEN, CDR2 SYDVKM. The CDR3 runs to 12 residues. The CDR3 coding sequence is TGTGCCAGCAGTTCAGGGGGCACCGAGCAGTACTTC. Translating it yields CASSSGGTEQYF.

The chain uses TRBV25-1 and TRBJ1-4; 10 positions match TRBD1. This CDR3 has 16 residues. Germline values: CDR1 MGHDK, CDR2 SYGVNS. Germline trimming cut 4 bases from V and 5 bases from J; bases unmatched to any gene: 7. This chain's CDR3 is CASSALTGGRNEKLFF. CDR3 nucleotides: TGTGCCAGCAGTGCGTTGACAGGGGGCCGGAATGAAAAACTGTTTTTT. The variable domain in full, with the rest retrieved from reference TRBV25-1 and TRBJ1-4, is EADIYQTPRYLVIGTGKKITLECSQTMGHDKMYWYQQDPGMELHLIHYSYGVNSTEKGDLSSESTVSRIRTEHFPLTLESARPSHTSQYLCASSALTGGRNEKLFFGSGTQLSVL.

This clonotype was detected only a few times. V gene TRBV7-2 combines with J gene TRBJ2-7; D gene unclear. V lost 5 bases and J lost 3, with 11 bases in between. This CDR3 comprises 13 residues. CDR1 is SGHTA and CDR2 is FQGNSA in the germline V gene. The CDR3 is CASSQRALYEQYF. DNA for the CDR3: TGTGCCAGCAGCCAACGGGCCCTCTACGAGCAGTACTTC.